This T cell receptor (beta chain) was sequenced in a study of T cell responses to AZD1222 COVID-19 vaccine. Some clones are missing from TCRdb's copy, which holds only in-frame ones; the method was immunoSEQ multiplex PCR. The sample carries 170,000 or so clones, 90% to 95% recorded once. Study observations and caveats: A mostly white British donor set with more females was recruited, and clonal diversity was possibly underestimated. Only a handful of people who got AZD1222 tested seropositive at baseline.

As concerns this clone: No antigen is known for it.

Germline V gene data show CDR1 as MDHEN and CDR2 as SYDVKM. Trimming removed 8 bases at V and 8 bases at J, with 21 bases between. This CDR3 comprises 14 residues. The sequence was collected from an adult in good health. This sequence joins TRBV28 and TRBJ1-2; D is possibly TRBD1 (5 bases). The sample consisted of peripheral blood, taken on day 0 of AZD1222 vaccination. CDR3 residues: CASGQPGGSYGYTF. CDR3 DNA: TGTGCCAGCGGCCAACCTGGGGGGTCCTACGGCTACACCTTC.